A selection of T cell receptor beta chains follows, all from one sample in a study of cytomegalovirus exposure and HLA in healthy donors. Some clones are missing from TCRdb's copy, which holds only in-frame ones; the method was immunoSEQ multiplex PCR. The table lists 200,000 to 250,000 clones, about 70% of them singletons. Sequencing input: PBMCs. These receptors all come from a woman aged 25-40 years in good health and CMV-seronegative. Both conserved end residues are part of each CDR3. A D gene is named only where the DNA matches it firmly. Clone size is shown for a subset of rows, as once, few, many or a class of expanded clone.

clone_size	v_call	j_call	cdr3_length	d_call	cdr3_nt	cdr3_aa
-	TRBV2	TRBJ1-3	16	TRBD1	TGTGCCAGCAGTGATGACAGGGGGATCGCTGGAAACACCATATATTTT	CASSDDRGIAGNTIYF
-	TRBV5-8	TRBJ1-2	13	-	TGTGCCAGCAGCTTGACGTTCGAGGGTGCGTACACCTTC	CASSLTFEGAYTF
-	TRBV19	TRBJ1-2	14	-	TGTGCCAGTGGTGGGGCAGGGGTTGGTATGTTCTACACCTTC	CASGGAGVGMFYTF
-	TRBV7-2	TRBJ2-2	16	-	TGTGCCAGCAGCTTACCCCTGTCCCCTCACACCGGGGAGCTGTTTTTT	CASSLPLSPHTGELFF
few	TRBV5-4	TRBJ2-5	15	TRBD1	TGTGCCAGCAGCGCCCCCGGGACAGGGGAAGAGACCCAGTACTTC	CASSAPGTGEETQYF
-	TRBV7-9	TRBJ2-2	17	-	TGTTCCAGCAGCTGGCGGGATCGGGGGTCTAGGACCGGGGAGCTGTTTTTT	CSSSWRDRGSRTGELFF
-	TRBV9	TRBJ2-2	16	-	TGTGCCAGCAGCGTGAATAGGCGAGAGGTCACCGGGGAGCTGTTTTTT	CASSVNRREVTGELFF
-	TRBV27	TRBJ1-2	17	TRBD1	TGTGCCAGCAGTTTAAGGCAGGGGGACTCTCTACCCTATGGCTACACCTTC	CASSLRQGDSLPYGYTF
-	TRBV30	TRBJ2-5	16	TRBD1	TGTGCCTGGAGTGTACCCGGACAGGGCTGGGGAGAGACCCAGTACTTC	CAWSVPGQGWGETQYF
-	TRBV6-4	TRBJ1-6	13	TRBD1	TGTGCCAGCAGTGAAACAGGGGCTTCACCCCTCCACTTT	CASSETGASPLHF
-	TRBV11-3	TRBJ1-1	14	-	TGTGCCAGCAGCCTCCGTCGGCAGGGGCCCTCGGCTTTCTTT	CASSLRRQGPSAFF
-	TRBV19	TRBJ1-4	18	TRBD1	TGTGCCAGTAGTACCAAGGGACAGGGATCGGTAGGTTATGAAAAACTGTTTTTT	CASSTKGQGSVGYEKLFF
-	TRBV5-1	TRBJ1-1	16	TRBD1	TGCGCCAGCAGCCCGGTGACAGGGGCACTGAACACTGAAGCTTTCTTT	CASSPVTGALNTEAFF
-	TRBV7-3	TRBJ1-1	14	TRBD1	TGTGCCAGCAGCTCCGGACAGGGGGAGTTGGAAGCTTTCTTT	CASSSGQGELEAFF
-	TRBV10-3	TRBJ2-5	15	-	TGTGCCATCAGTGAGGGTGGGGGCGCAGGGGAGACCCAGTACTTC	CAISEGGGAGETQYF
-	TRBV6-1	TRBJ1-4	15	-	TGTGCCAGCAGTCCCGGCCCAGGCCTAAATGAAAAACTGTTTTTT	CASSPGPGLNEKLFF
-	TRBV4-2	TRBJ2-5	15	TRBD2	TGTGCCAGCAGCCAGAGCGGGGGGACCCCAGAGACCCAGTACTTC	CASSQSGGTPETQYF
-	TRBV19	TRBJ2-7	13	TRBD2	TGTGCCAGTAGTGCTAGCGGGAACTACGAGCAGTACTTC	CASSASGNYEQYF
-	TRBV29-1	TRBJ1-3	13	-	TGCAGCGTTGTTGGGCAGGCCGGAAACACCATATATTTT	CSVVGQAGNTIYF
-	TRBV4-1	TRBJ2-4	18	TRBD2	TGCGCCAGCAGCCAAGATCACCGGGGGGATGTAGCCAAAAACATTCAGTACTTC	CASSQDHRGDVAKNIQYF
-	TRBV6-1	TRBJ2-7	13	TRBD2	TGTGCCAGTAAGGCGCTAGCGGGAGCCGAGCAGTACTTC	CASKALAGAEQYF
few	TRBV18	TRBJ2-1	15	TRBD2	TGTGCCAGCTCATATTTGTGGGAGGGCCTCAATGAGCAGTTCTTC	CASSYLWEGLNEQFF
once	TRBV11-1	TRBJ2-5	19	TRBD2	TGTGCCAGCAGCCCTCGGACTAGCGGGAGGGCCTTTGGGCAAGAGACCCAGTACTTC	CASSPRTSGRAFGQETQYF
-	TRBV5-4	TRBJ1-1	14	-	TGTGCCAGCCCCTGGGACACGGGGAACACTGAAGCTTTCTTT	CASPWDTGNTEAFF
-	TRBV2	TRBJ2-7	13	TRBD1	TGTGCCAGCAGTCGGGACAGGGGTTTCGAGCAGTACTTC	CASSRDRGFEQYF
few	TRBV5-5	TRBJ2-7	18	TRBD2	TGTGCCAGCAGCTTGGTCCCTGGCGGGAGGACTACGCCCTACGAGCAGTACTTC	CASSLVPGGRTTPYEQYF
-	TRBV27	TRBJ1-1	16	-	TGTGCCAGCACCAGACTATCGGGGCCGGGGGACACTGAAGCTTTCTTT	CASTRLSGPGDTEAFF
-	TRBV5-6	TRBJ2-5	15	TRBD1	TGTGCCAGCAGCCCCGACAGGGTCCTCCAAGAGACCCAGTACTTC	CASSPDRVLQETQYF
-	TRBV11-3	TRBJ2-2	15	-	TGTGCCAGCAGCTTAGGCGAGATGAACACCGGGGAGCTGTTTTTT	CASSLGEMNTGELFF
few	TRBV19	TRBJ1-5	15	TRBD1	TGTGCCAGTAGTTTGGCAGGGGGCGCGAACCAGCCCCAGCATTTT	CASSLAGGANQPQHF
-	TRBV7-2	TRBJ2-1	17	TRBD2	TGTGCCAGCAGCTTAGTCCAACTAGCGGGGAACTACAATGAGCAGTTCTTC	CASSLVQLAGNYNEQFF